Presented here are 8 T cell receptor beta chains from one specimen sequenced in a study of T-cell reconstitution after alpha-beta-depleted transplantation in children. Construction of the TCRbeta library involved unique molecular identifiers. TCRdb ran MiXCR on the PCR reads and lists one entry per CDR3 protein. The sample has around 420,000 distinct CDR3 sequences, around 15% seen once. The source was PBMCs, mostly from graft donor cells, collected 360 days after TCRalphabeta/CD19-depleted stem cell transplant. The receptors shown here come from a boy under two years old who had a stem cell transplant for Wiskott-Aldrich syndrome, so the T cells may come from the graft donor.

The V and J genes are TRBV5-1 and TRBJ2-3; the D call may be TRBD1 or TRBD2 (7 bases each). Germline CDR1 SGHRS, CDR2 YFSETQ. Trimming left V 3 bases short and J 6 bases short, with 14 bases between. The CDR3 sequence is 14 residues long. The CDR3 protein is CASSYQGGYDTQYF. In nucleotides, the CDR3 is TGCGCCAGCAGCTATCAGGGGGGGTACGATACGCAGTATTTT. The whole variable domain, remainder taken from reference TRBV5-1 and TRBJ2-3, is KAGVTQTPRYLIKTRGQQVTLSCSPISGHRSVSWYQQTPGQGLQFLFEYFSETQRNKGNFPGRFSGRQFSNSRSEMNVSTLELGDSALYLCASSYQGGYDTQYFGPGTRLTVL.

V and J are TRBV3-1 and TRBJ2-3, with 14 nucleotides matching TRBD2. V was clipped by 5 bases and J by 7 bases; unmatched bases: 5. Germline assignment: CDR1 LGHDT and CDR2 YNNKEL (reference sequence). The length of the CDR3 is 15 residues. CDR3 amino acids: CASSGTSGSLNTQYF. Here the CDR3 DNA reads TGTGCCAGCAGCGGGACTAGCGGGAGTTTAAATACGCAGTATTTT.

This clonotype was detected a few times. V and J are TRBV12-3 or TRBV12-4 and TRBJ2-2; maybe TRBD1 (5 bases). The CDR3 runs to 11 residues. Trimming shortened V by 11 bases and J by 1 base, and 5 bases separated the two germline ends. This CDR3 reads CAGQNTGELFF. The CDR3 nucleotides are TGTGCCGGACAGAACACCGGGGAGCTGTTTTTT.

This rearrangement joins TRBV12-5 to TRBJ2-7; D gene uncertain. The CDR3 covers 18 residues. Trimming shortened V by 0 bases and J by 2 bases, and 20 bases separated the two germline ends. Germline CDR1 is LGHNT and CDR2 is FRNRAP. Here the CDR3 DNA reads TGTGCTAGTGGTTTGGTATCCGCCCCTGAAGGGATGCCCTACGAGCAGTACTTC. Amino acid sequence: CASGLVSAPEGMPYEQYF.

This clonotype turned up a few times. The chain links TRBV27 to TRBJ2-2, with 12 bases fitting TRBD2. The CDR3 is 14 amino acids. V lost 5 bases to trimming and J lost 7 bases; unmatched junction nucleotides: 2. Germline CDR1 MNHEY, CDR2 SMNVEV (reference sequence). CDR3 residues: CASSGTSGFGELFF. For the CDR3, the DNA is TGTGCCAGCAGTGGGACTAGCGGGTTCGGGGAGCTGTTTTTT.

This clonotype was seen a handful of times. The J gene is TRBJ2-1, the V gene TRBV20-1, with D possibly matching TRBD2 (6 bases). The germline V gene encodes CDR1 DFQATT and CDR2 SNEGSKA (reference sequence). V dropped 6 bases and J dropped 3 bases, with 18 bases sitting between them. The CDR3 has 15 residues. The CDR3 bases are TGCAGTGCGCGGAGGGCCCTCTCCCGCTACAATGAGCAGTTCTTC. Translation: CSARRALSRYNEQFF.

This clonotype came up a few times. CDR3 residues: CASSQETGFTGELFF. The CDR3 DNA reads TGCGCCAGCAGCCAAGAAACAGGTTTTACCGGGGAGCTGTTTTTT. The genes are TRBV4-1 and TRBJ2-2; D might be TRBD1 (5 bases). CDR1 is MGHRA, CDR2 YSYEKL, per germline. V was trimmed by 0 bases and J by 5 bases, leaving 10 bases between them. The CDR3 has 15 residues.

The rearrangement joins TRBV5-1 to TRBJ2-7, with D possibly being TRBD1 (6 bases). The CDR3 runs to 15 residues. Trimming pared 2 bases from V and 3 bases from J, leaving 15 bases between. Germline V gene data show CDR1 as SGHRS and CDR2 as YFSETQ. The CDR3 sequence: CASSFQTGQYYEQYF. The CDR3 DNA follows: TGCGCCAGCAGCTTCCAAACAGGGCAATACTACGAGCAGTACTTC.